The 27 T cell receptor beta chains given below trace back to one sample, sequenced in a study of response to subunit inactivated influenza vaccine. One entry per CDR3 protein results from TCRdb running MiXCR on the RT-PCR reads. The table lists more than 700,000 distinct CDR3 sequences, roughly 20% of them singletons. The sample consisted of PBMCs from blood, taken roughly 5 days after vaccination. All receptors derive from a man aged 50 to 59 who received an inactivated influenza vaccine.

This clonotype has a handful of counts. The gene calls are TRBV7-3 and TRBJ2-1; D may be TRBD1 (5 bases). V shed 1 base and J shed 6 bases, with 10 bases lying between them. Germline V gene sequence: CDR1 SGHTA, CDR2 FQGTGA. The CDR3 extends over 14 amino acids. The CDR3 reads CASSLMGGANEQFF. Here the CDR3 DNA reads TGTGCCAGCAGCTTAATGGGTGGGGCCAATGAGCAGTTCTTC.

This clonotype turned up a few times. V gene TRBV12-3 or TRBV12-4 combines with J gene TRBJ1-4; 7 bases map to TRBD1. V shed 3 bases and J 8 bases; nucleotides not matched to a gene: 6. CDR3 length: 14 residues. CDR3 protein: CASSFKGAGEKLFF. In DNA, the CDR3 is TGTGCCAGCAGTTTTAAGGGGGCTGGAGAAAAACTGTTTTTT.

This clonotype has a handful of counts. This CDR3 reads CASSLDQGFYYGYTF. Written as DNA, the CDR3 is TGCGCCAGCAGCTTGGATCAGGGCTTTTACTATGGCTACACCTTC. V and J are TRBV5-1 and TRBJ1-2; D perhaps matches TRBD1 (5 bases). Trimming removed 0 bases from V and 3 bases from J, with 12 bases in between. This CDR3 has 15 residues. CDR1 and CDR2 from the germline V gene are SGHRS and YFSETQ.

This clonotype was seen more than once but under ten times. As DNA, the CDR3 is TGTGCCAGCAGTTACTCAGAGGGGGAGCTGTTTTTT. The encoded protein is CASSYSEGELFF. The rearrangement uses TRBV6-5 and TRBJ2-2, with D hard to call. V lost 0 bases to trimming and J lost 8 bases, with 4 bases between them. The CDR3 is 12 residues long. Germline CDR1 is MNHEY and CDR2 is SVGAGI.

The table lists this clonotype with many counts. The V and J genes are TRBV10-3 and TRBJ2-1; D not certain. This CDR3 spans 13 amino acids. V shed 2 bases and J shed 4 bases, with 6 bases lying between them. Germline V gene sequence: CDR1 ENHRY, CDR2 SYGVKD. Here the CDR3 reads CAISERTYNEQFF. Written as DNA, the CDR3 is TGTGCCATCAGTGAGCGTACTTACAATGAGCAGTTCTTC.

The genes are TRBV24-1 and TRBJ2-3; TRBD1 matches 8 bases. The junction had 15 bases not matched to a gene; V was cut back by 4 bases and J by 4 bases. This CDR3 is built from 18 residues. Germline V gene data show CDR1 as KGHDR and CDR2 as SFDVKD. The DNA of the CDR3 is TGTGCCACCAGTGACAGGGGGCCCCTGCAGGGGGTTGCAGATACGCAGTATTTT. Translating it yields CATSDRGPLQGVADTQYF.

V is TRBV24-1 and J is TRBJ2-2, with 8 nucleotides matching TRBD1. Germline CDR1 and CDR2: KGHDR and SFDVKD. V dropped 11 bases and J dropped 7; count of bases not matched to a gene: 8. The CDR3 consists of 13 residues. The CDR3 DNA reads TGTGCCATCGGACAGGGAGGAGGCGGGGAGCTGTTTTTT. It encodes CAIGQGGGGELFF.

This clonotype was seen a handful of times. The rearrangement uses TRBV7-6 and TRBJ2-3, with 11 bases aligning to TRBD2. The junction had 4 bases not matched to a gene; V was cut back by 1 base and J by 1 base. Germline V gene sequence: CDR1 SGHVS, CDR2 FNYEAQ. The CDR3 has 17 residues. The CDR3 DNA reads TGTGCCAGCAGCTTAGGGCCGACTAGCGGGGGCACAGATACGCAGTATTTT. It translates to CASSLGPTSGGTDTQYF.

The chain links TRBV9 to TRBJ1-2; D uncertain. This CDR3 is 13 amino acids long. In germline, CDR1 is SGDLS, CDR2 YYNGEE. The ends were cut back, 2 bases at V and 3 bases at J, with 8 bases in the middle. CDR3 sequence (DNA): TGTGCCAGCAGCGTTGAGCCTCACTATGGCTACACCTTC. This codes for CASSVEPHYGYTF.

This clonotype was counted a single time. Because it lacks the conserved phenylalanine or tryptophan at the end, this CDR3 is likely a read error. This chain uses TRBV6-5 with TRBJ2-4, with D tentatively TRBD1 (5 bases). The germline V gene has CDR1 MNHEY and CDR2 SVGAGI. CDR3 length: 14 amino acids. V lost 5 bases and J lost 3, with 11 bases in between. The CDR3 reads CASSGQERKNIQYL. CDR3 nucleotide sequence: TGTGCCAGCAGTGGACAAGAGCGCAAAAACATTCAGTACCTC.

The chain links TRBV29-1 to TRBJ2-5; a weak D match, TRBD2 (5 bases). The CDR3 runs 13 residues. The V gene's germline CDR1 is SQVTM and CDR2 ANQGSEA. The V and J ends lost 7 bases and 5 bases respectively, with 17 bases between them. CDR3 bases: TGCAGCGCGCTCCCGGCGGGTTGGGAGACCCAGTACTTC. It yields the protein CSALPAGWETQYF.

This clonotype appeared a few times. The J gene is TRBJ2-3, the V gene TRBV20-1; 11 nucleotides align to TRBD2. Germline trimming cut 5 bases from V and 4 bases from J; bases unmatched to any gene: 11. This CDR3 region has 16 residues. Germline V gene lookup returns CDR1 DFQATT and CDR2 SNEGSKA (reference sequence). The CDR3 nucleotides read TGCAGTGCTTCCTTTGGTAGCGGGAGGGCCGCAGATACGCAGTATTTT. It translates to CSASFGSGRAADTQYF.

The chain is built from TRBV18 and TRBJ1-5, with TRBD1 matching 9 bases. CDR1 is KGHSH, CDR2 LQKENI, per germline. The V segment lost 4 bases and the J segment 6 bases; nucleotides outside the gene matches: 10. The length of the CDR3 is 16 residues. CDR3 DNA sequence: TGTGCCAGCTCACTAGTCGACAGGGGGATTGGTCAGCCCCAGCATTTT. It encodes CASSLVDRGIGQPQHF.

This clonotype occurred a few times. The chain links TRBV9 to TRBJ1-6, with 7 bases identical to TRBD1. The CDR3 has 15 amino acids. Losses at the gene ends were 4 bases for V and 7 bases for J; bases not matched to a gene: 8. Germline CDR1 reads SGDLS; CDR2 reads YYNGEE. The CDR3, as DNA: TGTGCCAGCAGCCCGTGGGACAGTGGGAATTCACCCCTCCACTTT. Its protein product is CASSPWDSGNSPLHF.

This clonotype was counted many times. A read error may produce the germline difference seen at one junction end. The chain uses TRBV5-1 and TRBJ2-1; TRBD1 aligns across 9 bases. The CDR3 length is 16 residues. Germline V gene data show CDR1 as SGHRS and CDR2 as YFSETQ. CDR3 residues: CASSLEGTGSYNEQFF. Written as DNA, the CDR3 is TGTGCCAGCAGCTTAGAGGGGACAGGGTCCTACAATGAGCAGTTCTTC.

The V and J genes are TRBV6-1 and TRBJ2-7; 8 bases are a match to TRBD2. Germline assignment: CDR1 MNHNS and CDR2 SASEGT. Germline trimming cut 7 bases from V and 6 bases from J; bases unmatched to any gene: 17. CDR3 length: 16 amino acids. CDR3 DNA sequence: TGTGCCAGCACCCTCCTCGCCGGGACTAGAATGCCCGAGCAGTACTTC. Translating gives CASTLLAGTRMPEQYF.

The V call is TRBV6-2 or TRBV6-3, the J call TRBJ2-5; unclear D gene. The CDR3 spans 17 residues. The germline CDR1 and CDR2 sequences are MNHEY and SVGEGT. V lost 0 bases to trimming and J lost 0 bases, with 14 bases between them. The CDR3 spells CASSYSFILRDQETQYF. The DNA of the CDR3 is TGTGCCAGCAGTTACTCGTTTATCCTCCGGGACCAAGAGACCCAGTACTTC.

Note on this clonotype: An end of the junction does not agree with germline; a read error may underlie this. Here the CDR3 reads CSASQGPTRGDF. As DNA, the CDR3 is TGCAGTGCTAGTCAGGGACCGACGCGGGGGGATTTT. V gene TRBV20-1 combines with J gene TRBJ1-1; tentatively, D is TRBD1 (5 bases). This CDR3 is 12 amino acids long. Germline V gene data show CDR1 as DFQATT and CDR2 as SNEGSKA (reference sequence).

This clonotype has only a few counts. The chain couples TRBV7-2 to TRBJ2-1; 8 nucleotides match TRBD2. The CDR3 contains 15 residues. Looked up from germline, CDR1 is SGHTA and CDR2 is FQGNSA. Trimming removed 0 bases from V and 6 bases from J; junction bases left unmatched: 4. In DNA form, the CDR3 reads TGTGCCAGCAGCTTAGCGGGACTAGTCAGCAATGAGCAGTTCTTC. This codes for CASSLAGLVSNEQFF. The variable domain in full, completed from reference TRBV7-2 and TRBJ2-1, reads GAGVSQSPSNKVTEKGKDVELRCDPISGHTALYWYRQSLGQGLEFLIYFQGNSAPDKSGLPSDRFSAERTGGSVSTLTIQRTQQEDSAVYLCASSLAGLVSNEQFFGPGTRLTVL.

This clonotype has just a few counts. The V call is TRBV5-1, the J call TRBJ1-5, with TRBD1 matching over 8 bases. CDR1 is SGHRS, CDR2 YFSETQ, per germline. This CDR3 has 15 residues. V lost 0 bases, J lost 5 bases, and 4 bases stayed unmatched. The CDR3 DNA reads TGCGCCAGCAGCTTGGGCGGGGACAGGTATCAGCCCCAGCATTTT. Its translation is CASSLGGDRYQPQHF.

This chain links TRBV28 with TRBJ2-6, with 7 bases matching TRBD1. The CDR3 totals 16 residues. The V segment lost 3 bases and the J segment 0 bases; nucleotides outside the gene matches: 2. The germline CDR1 and CDR2 sequences are MDHEN and SYDVKM. The CDR3: CASSLDRFSGANVLTF. Written as DNA, the CDR3 is TGTGCCAGCAGTTTGGACAGGTTCTCTGGGGCCAACGTCCTGACTTTC.

The CDR3 sequence is CAISESRGRSDTQYF. CDR3 sequence (DNA): TGTGCCATCAGTGAGTCTCGCGGGAGGTCAGATACGCAGTATTTT. This chain uses TRBV10-3 with TRBJ2-3; 8 bases are shared with TRBD2. This CDR3 region has 15 residues. V was clipped by 0 bases and J by 4 bases; unmatched bases: 3. The germline V gene has CDR1 ENHRY and CDR2 SYGVKD.

The chain recombines TRBV20-1 with TRBJ2-2, with 9 bases that match TRBD2. The germline V gene encodes CDR1 DFQATT and CDR2 SNEGSKA (reference sequence). The CDR3 totals 15 residues. J lost 6 bases, V lost 3 bases, and 8 bases had no gene match. CDR3 in amino acids: CSASRSGRRSGELFF. The CDR3 bases are TGCAGTGCTAGTCGTAGCGGGAGAAGGTCCGGGGAGCTGTTTTTT.

This clonotype was seen only a few times. The rearrangement uses TRBV10-3 and TRBJ2-1; 10 positions agree with TRBD2. Trimming at V came to 6 bases and at J to 1 base, leaving 3 bases not matched to a gene. Germline CDR1 reads ENHRY; CDR2 reads SYGVKD. This CDR3 is built from 15 residues. The CDR3 region is CAIRLAGVSYNEQFF. The CDR3 DNA reads as TGTGCCATCAGGCTAGCGGGAGTGTCCTACAATGAGCAGTTCTTC.

This clonotype has a handful of counts. Since a much larger clone is just one base distant, this may be a read error. The chain joins TRBV11-2 to TRBJ2-1; 8 nucleotides line up with TRBD2. From germline, CDR1 is SGHAT and CDR2 FQNNGV. This CDR3 is 15 amino acids long. Germline trimming cut 5 bases from V and 0 bases from J; bases unmatched to any gene: 3. CDR3 in DNA: TGTGCCAGCAGCATGAGCGGGAGCTCCTACAATGAGCAGTTCTTC. Its translation: CASSMSGSSYNEQFF.

This clonotype was observed at least ten times. The chain is built from TRBV4-1 and TRBJ1-1; D might be TRBD1 (5 bases). The V end was cut by 1 base, the J end by 7 bases, with 7 bases between. Germline assignment: CDR1 MGHRA and CDR2 YSYEKL. This CDR3 has 12 amino acids. CDR3 sequence: CASSQGQNEAFF. In DNA form, the CDR3 reads TGCGCCAGCAGCCAAGGACAGAATGAAGCTTTCTTT.

This sequence joins TRBV7-2 and TRBJ2-1, with D perhaps TRBD2 (6 bases). Trimming pared 6 bases from V and 5 bases from J, leaving 11 bases between. The germline V gene has CDR1 SGHTA and CDR2 FQGNSA. The CDR3 is 13 residues long. The CDR3 DNA follows: TGTGCCAGCAGGGGGGGAGCGGACAATGAGCAGTTCTTC. It is translated as CASRGGADNEQFF.